Listed below are T cell receptor beta chains from one sample, sequenced in a study of CD8+ T cells in alopecia areata. TCRdb's copy holds only in-frame clones and misses some; the assay was immunoSEQ multiplex PCR. This sample has about 200,000 clones, with around 60% found just once. The sample was CD4+ T cells sorted from blood, taken at week 4, from a patient treated with tofacitinib. The receptors were sampled from a human donor with alopecia areata. Both conserved end residues are part of each CDR3. A D gene is named only where the DNA matches it firmly. For some rows the clone size is stated as once, few or many, or as a class when expanded; others skip it.

D gene | J gene | clone size | V gene | CDR3 protein | CDR3 DNA
. | TRBJ2-2 | many | TRBV27 | CASTTRNTGELFF | TGTGCCAGCACCACTAGAAACACCGGGGAGCTGTTTTTT
. | TRBJ2-5 | . | TRBV28 | CASSPVTLGETQYF | TGTGCCAGCAGTCCCGTTACATTAGGAGAGACCCAGTACTTC
. | TRBJ2-1 | . | TRBV29-1 | CSVGRLGRVEQFF | TGCAGCGTTGGACGCCTCGGACGGGTTGAGCAGTTCTTC
. | TRBJ1-5 | . | TRBV4-1 | CASSTLGLMGSSNQPQHF | TGCGCCAGCAGCACTTTGGGCCTCATGGGCTCTAGCAATCAGCCCCAGCATTTT
. | TRBJ1-4 | . | TRBV29-1 | CSVQGGNEKLFF | TGCAGCGTACAGGGTGGTAATGAAAAACTGTTTTTT
. | TRBJ2-1 | . | TRBV29-1 | CSVEVWESSYNEQFF | TGCAGCGTTGAAGTCTGGGAGAGCTCCTACAATGAGCAGTTCTTC
. | TRBJ1-5 | . | TRBV7-2 | CASSRGLARGDQHF | TGTGCCAGCAGCCGAGGCTTGGCACGGGGAGACCAGCATTTT
TRBD1 | TRBJ2-7 | . | TRBV27 | CASSLLPGQGRWGEQYF | TGTGCCAGCAGTTTATTGCCGGGACAGGGGAGATGGGGCGAGCAGTACTTC
. | TRBJ2-7 | . | TRBV30 | CAWSVGSTTYEQYF | TGTGCCTGGAGTGTAGGTTCTACGACCTACGAGCAGTACTTC
. | TRBJ1-2 | once | TRBV29-1 | CSVLIQGNYGYTF | TGCAGCGTCCTAATCCAGGGGAACTATGGCTACACCTTC
TRBD1 | TRBJ2-5 | few | TRBV5-1 | CASSISNPGQGETQYF | TGCGCCAGCAGCATCTCAAACCCGGGACAGGGAGAGACCCAGTACTTC
. | TRBJ1-2 | once | TRBV4-1 | CASSQDRSNYGYTF | TGCGCCAGCAGCCAAGATCGGTCTAACTATGGCTACACCTTC
TRBD1 | TRBJ2-5 | . | TRBV10-3 | CAISARQTGEETQYF | TGTGCCATATCCGCGCGCCAGACAGGGGAAGAGACCCAGTACTTC
. | TRBJ1-1 | . | TRBV5-4 | CASSPGGKMNTEAFF | TGTGCCAGCAGCCCGGGGGGGAAGATGAACACTGAAGCTTTCTTT
. | TRBJ2-5 | . | TRBV6-1 | CASSPTGTNQETQYF | TGTGCCAGCAGCCCTACCGGGACAAACCAAGAGACCCAGTACTTC
. | TRBJ1-6 | once | TRBV30 | CAWSNSIYNSPLHF | TGTGCCTGGAGTAACAGTATCTATAATTCACCCCTCCACTTT
TRBD2 | TRBJ2-3 | few | TRBV2 | CASNPTGTRSDTQYF | TGTGCCAGCAATCCCACGGGGACTAGATCCGATACGCAGTATTTT
. | TRBJ1-3 | . | TRBV4-1 | CASSQDQGNTIYF | TGCGCCAGCAGCCAAGACCAGGGAAACACCATATATTTT
. | TRBJ1-5 | . | TRBV30 | CAWSADSNQPQHF | TGTGCCTGGAGTGCGGACAGTAATCAGCCCCAGCATTTT
. | TRBJ1-2 | . | TRBV5-1 | CASSLNPGMGGYTF | TGCGCCAGCAGCTTGAATCCGGGAATGGGTGGCTACACCTTC
TRBD1 | TRBJ2-2 | . | TRBV25-1 | CASSETGVHTGELFF | TGTGCCAGCAGTGAGACAGGGGTCCACACCGGGGAGCTGTTTTTT
TRBD1 | TRBJ2-1 | . | TRBV30 | CACHRDRGYNEQFF | TGTGCCTGTCACCGGGACAGGGGTTACAATGAGCAGTTCTTC
TRBD2 | TRBJ2-5 | . | TRBV4-2 | CASSQGGFATGLAVQETQYF | TGTGCCAGCAGCCAAGGCGGTTTTGCCACCGGACTAGCGGTTCAAGAGACCCAGTACTTC
. | TRBJ2-3 | . | TRBV5-1 | CASSFAGLRTDTQYF | TGCGCCAGCAGCTTTGCGGGGCTACGCACAGATACGCAGTATTTT
TRBD2 | TRBJ2-3 | . | TRBV29-1 | CSSRGSGGNTDTQYF | TGCAGCTCCCGGGGTAGCGGGGGGAACACAGATACGCAGTATTTT
. | TRBJ2-7 | few | TRBV30 | CAWSTGRDEQYF | TGTGCCTGGAGTACAGGGAGGGACGAGCAGTACTTC
. | TRBJ2-5 | . | TRBV5-1 | CASSRSHGETQYF | TGCGCCAGCAGCCGGAGTCACGGCGAGACCCAGTACTTC
TRBD1 | TRBJ1-6 | once | TRBV9 | CASSLSPGTGSTPLHF | TGTGCCAGCAGCTTAAGTCCCGGGACAGGCTCGACGCCCCTCCACTTT
TRBD1 | TRBJ1-3 | . | TRBV5-1 | CASSLQGAGNTIYF | TGCGCCAGCAGCTTGCAGGGGGCTGGAAACACCATATATTTT
. | TRBJ1-2 | . | TRBV7-2 | CASSPTRGFGYTF | TGTGCCAGCAGCCCCACCCGGGGGTTTGGCTACACCTTC
TRBD2 | TRBJ2-7 | . | TRBV30 | CAWSRGLAGAYYEQYF | TGTGCCTGGAGCAGGGGACTAGCGGGGGCCTACTACGAGCAGTACTTC
TRBD1 | TRBJ1-6 | . | TRBV28 | CASSQGGGTSPLHF | TGTGCCAGCAGCCAGGGGGGAGGTACTTCACCCCTCCACTTT
. | TRBJ1-2 | . | TRBV2 | CASHRTISGYTF | TGTGCCAGCCACCGGACAATTTCTGGCTACACCTTC
. | TRBJ1-5 | few | TRBV30 | CAWSNRPRAQPQHF | TGTGCCTGGAGTAATCGGCCCCGCGCTCAGCCCCAGCATTTT
. | TRBJ2-3 | . | TRBV5-4 | CASSLVQRESPDTQYF | TGTGCCAGCAGCTTGGTACAACGTGAGTCCCCAGATACGCAGTATTTT
TRBD1 | TRBJ1-6 | . | TRBV30 | CAWTPDRGRYNSPLHF | TGTGCCTGGACCCCGGACAGGGGCCGCTATAATTCACCCCTCCACTTT